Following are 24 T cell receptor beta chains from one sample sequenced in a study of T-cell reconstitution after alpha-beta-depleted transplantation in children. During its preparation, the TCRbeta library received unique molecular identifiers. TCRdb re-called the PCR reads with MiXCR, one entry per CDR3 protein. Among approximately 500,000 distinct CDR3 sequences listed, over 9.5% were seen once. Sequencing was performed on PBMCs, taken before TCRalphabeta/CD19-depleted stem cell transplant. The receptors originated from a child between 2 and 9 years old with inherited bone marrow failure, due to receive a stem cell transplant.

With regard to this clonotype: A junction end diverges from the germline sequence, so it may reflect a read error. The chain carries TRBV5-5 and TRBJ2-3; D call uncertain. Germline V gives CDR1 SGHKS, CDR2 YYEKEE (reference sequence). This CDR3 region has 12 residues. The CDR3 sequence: CAISLAGDTQYF. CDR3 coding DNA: TGTGCCATCAGCCTGGCCGGAGATACGCAGTATTTT.

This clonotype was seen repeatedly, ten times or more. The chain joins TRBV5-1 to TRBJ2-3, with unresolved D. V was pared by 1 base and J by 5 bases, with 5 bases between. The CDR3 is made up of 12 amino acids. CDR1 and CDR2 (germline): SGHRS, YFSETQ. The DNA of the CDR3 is TGCGCCAGCAGCTTGTACGAAGATACGCAGTATTTT. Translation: CASSLYEDTQYF.

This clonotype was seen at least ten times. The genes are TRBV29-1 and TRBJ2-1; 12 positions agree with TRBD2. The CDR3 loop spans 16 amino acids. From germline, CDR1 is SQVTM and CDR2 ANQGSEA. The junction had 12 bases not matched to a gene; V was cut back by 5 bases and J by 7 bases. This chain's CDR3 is CSVMHPPSGRGNEQFF. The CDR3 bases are TGCAGCGTTATGCATCCCCCTAGCGGGAGGGGAAATGAGCAGTTCTTC.

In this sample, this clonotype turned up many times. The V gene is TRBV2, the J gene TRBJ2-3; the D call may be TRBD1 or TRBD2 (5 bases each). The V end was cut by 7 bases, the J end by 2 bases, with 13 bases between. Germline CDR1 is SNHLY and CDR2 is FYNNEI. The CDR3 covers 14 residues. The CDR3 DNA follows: TGTGCCAGCACCCGGGACCGACACACAGATACGCAGTATTTT. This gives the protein CASTRDRHTDTQYF.

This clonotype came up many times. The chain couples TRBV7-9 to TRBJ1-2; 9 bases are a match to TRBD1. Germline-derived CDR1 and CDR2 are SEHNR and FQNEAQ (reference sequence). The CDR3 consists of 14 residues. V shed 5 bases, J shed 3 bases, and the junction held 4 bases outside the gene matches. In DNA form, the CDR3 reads TGTGCCAGCAGCCACAGGGGGCAAGACTATGGCTACACCTTC. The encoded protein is CASSHRGQDYGYTF.

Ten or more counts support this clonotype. CDR3 nucleotide sequence: TGTGCCAGTACGCCGGGACGCCGTGCCTACGAGCAGTACTTC. Protein product: CASTPGRRAYEQYF. V is TRBV2 and J is TRBJ2-7; D may be TRBD1 or TRBD2 (5 bases each). The CDR3 is made up of 14 amino acids. CDR1 and CDR2 from the germline V gene are SNHLY and FYNNEI. Trimming took off 9 bases at V and 2 bases at J, with 17 bases between the two ends.

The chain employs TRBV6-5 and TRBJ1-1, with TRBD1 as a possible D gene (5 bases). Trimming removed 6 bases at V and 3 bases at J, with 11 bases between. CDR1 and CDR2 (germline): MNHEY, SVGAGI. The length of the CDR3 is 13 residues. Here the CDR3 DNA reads TGTGCCAGCAGACCCGACAGTGACACTGAAGCTTTCTTT. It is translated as CASRPDSDTEAFF.

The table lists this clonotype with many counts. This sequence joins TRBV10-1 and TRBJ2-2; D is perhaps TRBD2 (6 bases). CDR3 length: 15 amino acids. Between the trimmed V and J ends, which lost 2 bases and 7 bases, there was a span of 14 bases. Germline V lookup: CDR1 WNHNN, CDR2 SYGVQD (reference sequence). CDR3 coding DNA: TGCGCCAGCAGTGAGACTAGCCCGGAGATCGGGGAGCTGTTTTTT. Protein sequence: CASSETSPEIGELFF.

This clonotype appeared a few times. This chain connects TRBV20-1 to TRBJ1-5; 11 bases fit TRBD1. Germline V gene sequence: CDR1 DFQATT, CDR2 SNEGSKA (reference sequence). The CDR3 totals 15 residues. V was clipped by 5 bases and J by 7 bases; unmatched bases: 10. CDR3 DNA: TGCAGTGCTGACCGGACAGGGGGCGCCGAACAGCCCCAGCATTTT. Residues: CSADRTGGAEQPQHF.

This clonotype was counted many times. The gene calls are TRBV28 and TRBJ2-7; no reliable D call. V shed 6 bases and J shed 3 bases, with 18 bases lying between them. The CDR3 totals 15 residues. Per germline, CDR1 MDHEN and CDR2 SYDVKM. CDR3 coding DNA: TGTGCCAGCAGCCCAACCCGGAGATTGCGCTACGAGCAGTACTTC. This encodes CASSPTRRLRYEQYF. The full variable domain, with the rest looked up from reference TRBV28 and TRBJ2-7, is DVKVTQSSRYLVKRTGEKVFLECVQDMDHENMFWYRQDPGLGLRLIYFSYDVKMKEKGDIPEGYSVSREKKERFSLILESASTNQTSMYLCASSPTRRLRYEQYFGPGTRLTVT.

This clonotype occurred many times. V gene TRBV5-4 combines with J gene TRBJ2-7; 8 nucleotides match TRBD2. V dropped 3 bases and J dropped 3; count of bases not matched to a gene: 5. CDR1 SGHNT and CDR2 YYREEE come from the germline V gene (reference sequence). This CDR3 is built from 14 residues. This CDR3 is CASSSGLGVYEQYF. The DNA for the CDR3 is TGTGCCAGCAGCTCGGGACTAGGTGTCTACGAGCAGTACTTC. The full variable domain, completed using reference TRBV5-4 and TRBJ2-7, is ETGVTQSPTHLIKTRGQQVTLRCSSQSGHNTVSWYQQALGQGPQFIFQYYREEENGRGNFPPRFSGLQFPNYSSELNVNALELDDSALYLCASSSGLGVYEQYFGPGTRLTVT.

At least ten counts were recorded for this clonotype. The CDR3 spells CASSVGGSGSEQFF. The CDR3 nucleotides read TGTGCCAGCAGCGTAGGTGGTAGCGGGAGTGAGCAGTTCTTC. The chain couples TRBV9 to TRBJ2-1; 9 nucleotides align to TRBD2. The CDR3 has 14 residues. Losses at the gene ends were 0 bases for V and 9 bases for J; bases not matched to a gene: 4. Germline V CDR1 and CDR2: SGDLS, YYNGEE.

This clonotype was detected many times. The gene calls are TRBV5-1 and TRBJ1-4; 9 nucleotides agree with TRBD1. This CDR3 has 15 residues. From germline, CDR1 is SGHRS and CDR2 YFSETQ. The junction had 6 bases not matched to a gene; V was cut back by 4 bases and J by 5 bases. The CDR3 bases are TGCGCCAGCAGCCCGGGACAGGGCGGCAATGAAAAACTGTTTTTT. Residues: CASSPGQGGNEKLFF.

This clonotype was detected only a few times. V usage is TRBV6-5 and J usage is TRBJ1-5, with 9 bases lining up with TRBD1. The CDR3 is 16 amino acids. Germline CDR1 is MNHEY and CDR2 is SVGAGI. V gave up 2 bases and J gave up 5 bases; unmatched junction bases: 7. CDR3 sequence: CASSYTTWTGDQPQHF. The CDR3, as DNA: TGTGCCAGCAGTTACACGACTTGGACAGGGGATCAGCCCCAGCATTTT.

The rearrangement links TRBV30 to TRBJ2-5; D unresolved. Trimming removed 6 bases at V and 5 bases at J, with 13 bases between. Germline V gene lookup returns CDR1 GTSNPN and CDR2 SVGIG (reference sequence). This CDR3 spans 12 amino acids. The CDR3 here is CACEATAETQYF. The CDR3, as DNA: TGTGCCTGTGAGGCGACCGCGGAGACCCAGTACTTC.

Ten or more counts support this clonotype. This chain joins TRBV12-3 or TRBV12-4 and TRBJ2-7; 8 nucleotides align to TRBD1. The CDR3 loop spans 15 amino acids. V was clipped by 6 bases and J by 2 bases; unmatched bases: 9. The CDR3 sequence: CASSPFPGQAYEQYF. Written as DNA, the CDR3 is TGTGCCAGCAGCCCCTTCCCGGGACAGGCCTACGAGCAGTACTTC.

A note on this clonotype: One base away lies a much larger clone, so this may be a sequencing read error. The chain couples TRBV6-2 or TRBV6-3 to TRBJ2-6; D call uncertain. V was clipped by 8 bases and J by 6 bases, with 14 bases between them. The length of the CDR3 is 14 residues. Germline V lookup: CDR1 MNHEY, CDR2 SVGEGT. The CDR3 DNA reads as TGTGCCAGCGGGTACAGTTACGCGGCCAACGTCCTGACTTTC. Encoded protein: CASGYSYAANVLTF.

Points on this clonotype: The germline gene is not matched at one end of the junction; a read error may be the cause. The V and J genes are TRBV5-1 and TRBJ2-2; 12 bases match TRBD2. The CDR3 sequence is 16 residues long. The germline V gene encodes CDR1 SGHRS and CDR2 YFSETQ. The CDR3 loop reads CASSLRTSGNPGELFF. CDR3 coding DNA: TGCGCCAGCAGCTTGAGGACTAGCGGGAACCCCGGGGAGCTGTTTTTT.

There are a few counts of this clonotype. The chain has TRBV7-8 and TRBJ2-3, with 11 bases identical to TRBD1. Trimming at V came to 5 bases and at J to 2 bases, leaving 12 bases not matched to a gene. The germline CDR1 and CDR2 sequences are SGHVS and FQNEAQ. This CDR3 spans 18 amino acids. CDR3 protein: CASSPSGTGGGLTDTQYF. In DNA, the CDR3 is TGTGCCAGCAGCCCCTCCGGGACAGGGGGGGGCCTCACAGATACGCAGTATTTT. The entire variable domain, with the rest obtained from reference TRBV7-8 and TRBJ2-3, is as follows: GAGVSQSPRYKVAKRGQDVALRCDPISGHVSLFWYQQALGQGPEFLTYFQNEAQLDKSGLPSDRFFAERPEGSVSTLKIQRTQQEDSAVYLCASSPSGTGGGLTDTQYFGPGTRLTVL.

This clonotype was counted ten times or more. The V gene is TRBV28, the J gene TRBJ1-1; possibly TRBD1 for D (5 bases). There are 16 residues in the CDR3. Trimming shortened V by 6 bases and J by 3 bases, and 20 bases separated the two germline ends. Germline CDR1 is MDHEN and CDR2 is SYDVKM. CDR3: CASSSTPLMGDTEAFF. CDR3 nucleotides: TGTGCCAGCAGCAGTACCCCTCTTATGGGGGACACTGAAGCTTTCTTT.

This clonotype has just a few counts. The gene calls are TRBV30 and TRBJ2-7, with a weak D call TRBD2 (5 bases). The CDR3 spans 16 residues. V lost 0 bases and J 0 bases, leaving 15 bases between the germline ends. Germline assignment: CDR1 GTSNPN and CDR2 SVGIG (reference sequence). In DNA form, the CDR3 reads TGTGCCTGGAGTGTTTATTGGCGGGTAAGCTCCTACGAGCAGTACTTC. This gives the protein CAWSVYWRVSSYEQYF. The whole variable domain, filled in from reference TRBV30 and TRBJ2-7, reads SQTIHQWPATLVQPVGSPLSLECTVEGTSNPNLYWYRQAAGRGLQLLFYSVGIGQISSEVPQNLSASRPQDRQFILSSKKLLLSDSGFYLCAWSVYWRVSSYEQYFGPGTRLTVT.

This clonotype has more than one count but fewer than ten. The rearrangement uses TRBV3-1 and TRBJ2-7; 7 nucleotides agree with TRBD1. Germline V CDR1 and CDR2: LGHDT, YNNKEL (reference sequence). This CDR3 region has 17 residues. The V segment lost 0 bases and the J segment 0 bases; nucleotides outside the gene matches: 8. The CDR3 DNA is TGTGCCAGCAGCCAAGATCTGACAGGGCATTACTCCTACGAGCAGTACTTC. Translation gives CASSQDLTGHYSYEQYF.

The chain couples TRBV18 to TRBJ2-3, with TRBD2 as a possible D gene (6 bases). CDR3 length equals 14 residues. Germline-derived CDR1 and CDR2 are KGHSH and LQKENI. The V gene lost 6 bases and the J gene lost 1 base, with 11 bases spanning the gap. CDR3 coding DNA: TGTGCCAGCTCCTATACTAGCCGCACAGATACGCAGTATTTT. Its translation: CASSYTSRTDTQYF.

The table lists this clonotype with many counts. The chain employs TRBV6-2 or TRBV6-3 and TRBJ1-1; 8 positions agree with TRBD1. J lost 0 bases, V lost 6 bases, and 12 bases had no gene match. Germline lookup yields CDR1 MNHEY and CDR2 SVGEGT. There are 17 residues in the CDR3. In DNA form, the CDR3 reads TGTGCCAGCAGACTGGACAGGGAGGGGCTCATGAACACTGAAGCTTTCTTT. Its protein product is CASRLDREGLMNTEAFF.